This is a list of T cell receptor beta chains from one sample in a study of shared clonotypes between healthy human individuals. Clones were read by immunoSEQ multiplex PCR, and TCRdb kept only the in-frame ones, dropping some. This sample has hundreds of thousands of clones, with approximately 96% found just once. The sequenced sample was naive CD8+ T cells sorted from blood. Source of these receptors: a woman in her twenties or thirties in good health. CDR3s include the opening cysteine and the closing phenylalanine or tryptophan. D genes are given only for firm matches. Rows give clone size only sometimes, using once, few, many, or a class for an expanded clone.

-	TRBV5-3	-	TRBJ1-5	TGTGCCAGAAGCTTGGGAGATCGGCCCCACGGGCAGCCCCAGCATTTT	CARSLGDRPHGQPQHF
-	TRBV11-2	-	TRBJ2-7	TGTGCCAGCAGCTTAGGCCTGGACGAGCAGTACTTC	CASSLGLDEQYF
-	TRBV27	-	TRBJ2-5	TGTGCCAGCAGTTTATATAGTCGCACTGATCCTGACTCAGCGCGACAAGAGACCCAGTACTTC	CASSLYSRTDPDSARQETQYF
TRBD2	TRBV7-9	-	TRBJ2-7	TGTGCCAGCAGCAGTACTAGCGGGTTCTACGAGCAGTACTTC	CASSSTSGFYEQYF
-	TRBV27	-	TRBJ2-7	TGTGCCAGCAGTAAACTTCGGAGCTCCTACGAGCAGTACTTC	CASSKLRSSYEQYF
TRBD2	TRBV28	-	TRBJ2-1	TGTGCCAGCAGTTTAGGCGGGAGCCTTTGGGAGCAGTTCTTC	CASSLGGSLWEQFF
-	TRBV5-4	-	TRBJ2-7	TGTGCCAGCAGCTTTAAGTCTGGGCTACGGTCCTCCGAGCAGTACTTC	CASSFKSGLRSSEQYF
-	TRBV28	-	TRBJ2-2	TGTGCCAGCACCTGGTCCAACACCGGGGAGCTGTTTTTT	CASTWSNTGELFF
-	TRBV9	-	TRBJ2-3	TGTGCCAGCAGTTTCGGCGGGAGCACAGATACGCAGTATTTT	CASSFGGSTDTQYF
-	TRBV5-8	-	TRBJ2-5	TGTGCCAGCAGCTTGGAGGCCAACTGGGAGACCCAGTACTTC	CASSLEANWETQYF
-	TRBV11-2	-	TRBJ2-2	TGTGCCAGCAGCTTGTGGGACGGGAACACCGGGGAGCTGTTTTTT	CASSLWDGNTGELFF
TRBD1	TRBV6-1	-	TRBJ1-2	TGTGCCAGCTTGGGGACAGGGTTAGGTTTGGGCTACACCTTC	CASLGTGLGLGYTF
TRBD1	TRBV6-4	-	TRBJ1-5	TGTGCCAGCAGTGACGTCCCGGGACAGGGGGATCGTAGCAATCAGCCCCAGCATTTT	CASSDVPGQGDRSNQPQHF
-	TRBV27	-	TRBJ2-7	TGTGCCAGCAGTCATAGTAGCTCCTACGAGCAGTACTTC	CASSHSSSYEQYF
-	TRBV7-9	-	TRBJ2-3	TGTGCCAGCAGCCTACGGACAGCCACAGATACGCAGTATTTT	CASSLRTATDTQYF
TRBD2	TRBV4-1	-	TRBJ2-5	TGCGCCAGCAGCCAAGATGATGTGGGAGGGCCGGGGGAGACCCAGTACTTC	CASSQDDVGGPGETQYF
-	TRBV28	-	TRBJ1-5	TGTGCCAGCAGTTTATTACCGACTCGAGATAATCAGCCCCAGCATTTT	CASSLLPTRDNQPQHF
-	TRBV4-2	-	TRBJ2-7	TGTGCCAGCAGCCTATTGGAAGGAACGGGCGAGCAGTACTTC	CASSLLEGTGEQYF
-	TRBV2	-	TRBJ1-1	TGTGCCAGCACCCAAGCGGGGGGCACTGAAGCTTTCTTT	CASTQAGGTEAFF
-	TRBV27	-	TRBJ2-7	TGTGCCAGCAGTTTGTTGCGGGGCTCCCCGAGGGAGCAGTACTTC	CASSLLRGSPREQYF
-	TRBV27	-	TRBJ2-5	TGTGCCAGCCGGTGGGTCGGGCAAGAGACCCAGTACTTC	CASRWVGQETQYF
-	TRBV5-1	-	TRBJ2-7	TGCGCCAGCAGCGACGGACACCAATACGAGCAGTACTTC	CASSDGHQYEQYF
-	TRBV9	-	TRBJ2-1	TGTGCCAGCAGCGTAGGAGAAGAGCAGTTCTTC	CASSVGEEQFF
-	TRBV5-6	-	TRBJ2-7	TGTGCCAGCAGCTTAAGTCCCTACGAGCAGTACTTC	CASSLSPYEQYF
-	TRBV5-5	-	TRBJ1-2	TGTGCCAGCAGCCTCTCGACAGGAACCAGTATCTATGGCTACACCTTC	CASSLSTGTSIYGYTF
-	TRBV28	once	TRBJ1-1	TGTGCCAGCAGTTCAACCGGGACGATGAACACTGAAGCTTTCTTT	CASSSTGTMNTEAFF
-	TRBV7-8	once	TRBJ2-3	TGTGCCAGCAGCTTACCCCAGGGGGGCCCCACAGATACGCAGTATTTT	CASSLPQGGPTDTQYF
-	TRBV27	-	TRBJ2-3	TGTGCCAGCAGTTTAAGCTCCACAGATACGCAGTATTTT	CASSLSSTDTQYF
TRBD1	TRBV6-1	once	TRBJ2-2	TGTGCCAGCAGTGGTGACAGGGCCACCGGGGAGCTGTTTTTT	CASSGDRATGELFF
-	TRBV5-6	-	TRBJ1-6	TGTGCCAGCAGCTTTGATAATTCACCCCTCCACTTT	CASSFDNSPLHF
TRBD2	TRBV4-1	-	TRBJ2-1	TGCGCCAGCAGCCACCCTAGCGGTGAGGGCTTAAATGAGCAGTTCTTC	CASSHPSGEGLNEQFF
-	TRBV11-2	-	TRBJ2-5	TGTGCCAGCAGCTTATCGGACGAGACCCAGTACTTC	CASSLSDETQYF
TRBD1	TRBV5-1	-	TRBJ2-7	TGCGCCAGCAGCTTGGAGGGACAGACGGCCGAGCAGTACTTC	CASSLEGQTAEQYF
TRBD2	TRBV2	-	TRBJ2-7	TGTGCCAGTAAAGCGGGGATGGGGAGCTCCTACGAGCAGTACTTC	CASKAGMGSSYEQYF
-	TRBV5-1	few	TRBJ2-3	TGCGCCACCGGCTCAGGGGATGCTAGCACAGATACGCAGTATTTT	CATGSGDASTDTQYF
-	TRBV20-1	once	TRBJ2-7	TGCAGTGCTAGAATCGGCTACGAGCAGTACTTC	CSARIGYEQYF
TRBD1	TRBV5-1	-	TRBJ1-1	TGCGCCAGCAGCCCGTGGACAGGGACCAACACTGAAGCTTTCTTT	CASSPWTGTNTEAFF
-	TRBV6-1	-	TRBJ1-1	TGTGCCAGCAGTGGGAGATACAGGACAGACAGCGAAGCTTTCTTT	CASSGRYRTDSEAFF
-	TRBV11-2	-	TRBJ2-3	TGTGCCAGCAGCTTAGTGGGGATGTCTGGGACGGGTACGCAGTATTTT	CASSLVGMSGTGTQYF
-	TRBV28	-	TRBJ2-1	TGTGCCAGCACCCTGGGCGACGGGATTACCTACAATGAGCAGTTCTTC	CASTLGDGITYNEQFF
-	TRBV10-3	-	TRBJ2-7	TGTGCCATCAGGAGCCCCGATTCCTACGAGCAGTACTTC	CAIRSPDSYEQYF
TRBD2	TRBV9	once	TRBJ2-3	TGTGCCAGCCAACCGGGAGGTGGAACAGATACGCAGTATTTT	CASQPGGGTDTQYF
-	TRBV27	-	TRBJ2-6	TGTGCCAGCAGTTTAGGTTCAGGGACTGGGGCCAACGTCCTGACTTTC	CASSLGSGTGANVLTF
-	TRBV7-9	-	TRBJ2-7	TGTGCCAGCAGCCGGGACGGGACCTACGAGCAGTACTTC	CASSRDGTYEQYF
TRBD1	TRBV6-5	-	TRBJ2-7	TGTGCCAGCAGTGTGACAGGGGAGAACACCTACGAGCAGTACTTC	CASSVTGENTYEQYF
-	TRBV7-9	-	TRBJ2-4	TGTGCCAGCAGCCTGAGACTTGGGACCAAAAACATTCAGTACTTC	CASSLRLGTKNIQYF
TRBD2	TRBV27	-	TRBJ2-1	TGTGCCAGCAGTTATCGCGGGAGCGTAAATGAGCAGTTCTTC	CASSYRGSVNEQFF
TRBD1	TRBV5-4	-	TRBJ1-3	TGTGCCAGCAGCTTGGGGGGACAGGCCGGAAACACCATATATTTT	CASSLGGQAGNTIYF
-	TRBV6-5	once	TRBJ2-7	TGTGCCAGCAGTTATATGGCGGGTGGCGAGCAGTACTTC	CASSYMAGGEQYF
-	TRBV5-8	-	TRBJ1-1	TGTGCCAGCAGCTTGGGGTCAGTGAACACTGAAGCTTTCTTT	CASSLGSVNTEAFF